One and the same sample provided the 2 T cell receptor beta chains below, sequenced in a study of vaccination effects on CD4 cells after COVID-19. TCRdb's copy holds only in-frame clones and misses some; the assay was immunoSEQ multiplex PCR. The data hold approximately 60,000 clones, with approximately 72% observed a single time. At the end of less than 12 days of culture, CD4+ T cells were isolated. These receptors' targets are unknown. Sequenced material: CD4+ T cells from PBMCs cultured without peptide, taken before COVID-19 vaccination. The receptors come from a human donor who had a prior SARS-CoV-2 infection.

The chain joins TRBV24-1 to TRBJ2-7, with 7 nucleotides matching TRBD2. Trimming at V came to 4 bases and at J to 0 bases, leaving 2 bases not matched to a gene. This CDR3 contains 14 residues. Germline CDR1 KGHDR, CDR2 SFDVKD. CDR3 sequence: CATSEGGGSYEQYF. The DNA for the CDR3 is TGTGCCACCAGTGAGGGCGGGGGCTCCTACGAGCAGTACTTC.

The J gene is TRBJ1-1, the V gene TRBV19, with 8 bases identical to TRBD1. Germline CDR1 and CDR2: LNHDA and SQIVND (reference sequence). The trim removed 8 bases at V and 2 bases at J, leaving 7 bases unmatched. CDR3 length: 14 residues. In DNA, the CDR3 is TGTGCCAGTGGACAACAGGGGGGAAACACTGAAGCTTTCTTT. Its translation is CASGQQGGNTEAFF.